The 9 T cell receptor beta chains reported below all come from one sample, sequenced in a study of CD8 T cells in Susac syndrome (dated by TCRdb to about 2019). The library was produced with the immunoSEQ multiplex PCR assay. RNA was extracted with the RNeasy kit and about 0.45 to 1 ug was reverse transcribed using random hexamers. TCRdb reprocessing: public reads trimmed at Q25 with fastp, clones called with MiXCR, in-frame beta chains kept. Entries are consolidated by CDR3 protein sequence, retaining the most common genes and DNA. Here the sample has about 430,000 distinct CDR3 sequences; around 85% occur a single time. About 0.12% of the sample is taken by the ten largest. Input material: CD8+ T cells from PBMCs. The receptors were sampled from a human donor with multiple sclerosis.

This chain links TRBV28 with TRBJ1-3, with TRBD1 matching over 7 bases. Losses at the gene ends were 4 bases for V and 4 bases for J; bases not matched to a gene: 7. This CDR3 contains 15 residues. Germline assignment: CDR1 MDHEN and CDR2 SYDVKM. CDR3 coding DNA: TGTGCCAGCAGTTCAGCCGACAGGGCCGGAAACACCATATATTTT. Its protein product is CASSSADRAGNTIYF.

The chain joins TRBV12-3 or TRBV12-4 to TRBJ2-7; TRBD1 agrees at 10 bases. V lost 7 bases, J lost 2 bases, and 8 bases stayed unmatched. This CDR3 comprises 15 residues. The CDR3 region is CASTPPGQGTYEQYF. CDR3 in DNA: TGTGCCAGCACCCCACCGGGACAGGGGACCTACGAGCAGTACTTC.

This rearrangement joins TRBV29-1 to TRBJ1-5, with D perhaps TRBD1 (6 bases). Trimming removed 5 bases from V and 0 bases from J, with 8 bases in between. Per germline, CDR1 SQVTM and CDR2 ANQGSEA. This CDR3 comprises 13 residues. CDR3 amino acids: CSVTGASNQPQHF. The CDR3 DNA sequence: TGCAGCGTTACGGGGGCTAGCAATCAGCCCCAGCATTTT. Full variable domain (outside the CDR3, taken from reference TRBV29-1 and TRBJ1-5): SAVISQKPSRDICQRGTSLTIQCQVDSQVTMMFWYRQQPGQSLTLIATANQGSEATYESGFVIDKFPISRPNLTFSTLTVSNMSPEDSSIYLCSVTGASNQPQHFGDGTRLSIL.

This chain links TRBV6-5 with TRBJ2-3; D possibly corresponds to TRBD1 (6 bases). CDR1 is MNHEY, CDR2 SVGAGI, per germline. The ends were cut back, 4 bases at V and 2 bases at J, with 13 bases in the middle. This CDR3 is built from 15 residues. The CDR3 here is CASSSHREYTDTQYF. The CDR3 DNA reads as TGTGCCAGCAGTTCCCACAGGGAATACACAGATACGCAGTATTTT.

The gene calls are TRBV27 and TRBJ1-6; no definite D call. V was trimmed by 8 bases and J by 1 base, leaving 15 bases between them. CDR1 and CDR2 from the germline V gene are MNHEY and SMNVEV (reference sequence). The CDR3 length is 16 residues. The CDR3 spells CASRPGGESYNSPLHF. The DNA of the CDR3 is TGTGCCAGCCGCCCCGGCGGGGAATCCTATAATTCACCCCTCCACTTT.

This chain uses TRBV10-2 with TRBJ2-3; D gene ambiguous. The CDR3 has 13 amino acids. Germline V lookup: CDR1 WSHSY, CDR2 SAAADI. The germline V and J ends were trimmed by 3 bases and 2 bases, with 6 bases remaining between them. This CDR3 is CASSDHHTDTQYF. The CDR3 DNA reads TGCGCCAGCAGTGACCATCACACAGATACGCAGTATTTT.

The CDR3 nucleotides are TGTGCCAGCAGTTATACAGGGGGGTATGGCTACACCTTC. It is translated as CASSYTGGYGYTF. The chain is built from TRBV27 and TRBJ1-2, with 8 bases aligning to TRBD1. J was trimmed by 5 bases and V by 4 bases; bases with no gene match: 3. Germline CDR1 MNHEY, CDR2 SMNVEV (reference sequence). The CDR3 covers 13 residues.

This clonotype was detected once. The rearrangement uses TRBV29-1 and TRBJ1-2, with 7 nucleotides matching TRBD1. V lost 3 bases and J lost 6; bases outside the gene matches: 1. From germline, CDR1 is SQVTM and CDR2 ANQGSEA. This CDR3 has 11 residues. CDR3 DNA: TGCAGCGTTGACAGGGGGGATGGCTACACCTTC. The encoded protein is CSVDRGDGYTF.

The chain uses TRBV12-3 or TRBV12-4 and TRBJ1-5; 9 nucleotides agree with TRBD1. The CDR3 is 13 amino acids. V lost 6 bases to trimming and J lost 13 bases; unmatched junction nucleotides: 10. The CDR3 loop is CASRGTGWTSQHF. In DNA, the CDR3 is TGTGCCAGCAGGGGGACAGGGTGGACTTCACAGCATTTT.